This T cell receptor beta chain was found in a study of human T cells and chemical hapten exposure. Study background: While the roughly 22-week study was under way, patients received diphenylcyclopropenone on the scalp every week. General observations from the study: It was expanded TCRs that formed significantly more large CDR3 similarity clusters than controls did. After DPC sensitization, TCRs above 1 in 1000 frequency showed no change.

Concerning this clonotype itself: Antigen: not known. It may be a read error: a sequence one base away is much more abundant.

The CDR3 loop spans 16 amino acids. V lost 7 bases, J lost 4 bases, and 20 bases lay in between. Individual cDNA molecules had unique molecular identifiers attached to them by the library. Each CDR3 protein gets one entry after TCRdb re-called the RACE reads with MiXCR. This sample has tens of thousands of distinct CDR3 sequences, with roughly a tenth found just once. Noted time point: patch test 1, 2 weeks after DPC sensitization. Treatment described: therapeutic diphenylcyclopropenone sensitization with weekly scalp DPC. The input for sequencing was whole blood, taken in connection with sensitization to the hapten diphenylcyclopropenone (DPC). This chain connects TRBV12-3 or TRBV12-4 to TRBJ1-3; D call uncertain. This sequence originates from a man aged 40-55 years with alopecia areata. Some clones in this sample may be carry-over from other donors' samples. CDR3 coding DNA: TGTGCCAGCAATTATACCGGGCCCACGTCCGGAAACACCATATATTTT. Translation gives CASNYTGPTSGNTIYF.